The 10 T cell receptor beta chains presented below share a single source sample, sequenced in a study of neurological immune-mediated disorders. Noted time point: longitudinal time-point 1 (baseline). Using its own MiXCR run on the 5' RACE reads, TCRdb lists one record per CDR3 protein. The sample has about 50,000 distinct CDR3 sequences, more than 8.5% seen once. The sample comprised PBMCs. Receptor source: a woman in her thirties or forties in good health.

This clonotype showed up many times. The chain has TRBV20-1 and TRBJ2-3, with 7 bases identical to TRBD1. CDR3 length: 18 residues. Per germline, CDR1 DFQATT and CDR2 SNEGSKA (reference sequence). Trimming removed 0 bases from V and 6 bases from J; junction bases left unmatched: 18. CDR3 DNA sequence: TGCAGTGCTAGAGATCCCCTAGGGGGCCACCCCGGTTTGGATACGCAGTATTTT. Protein product: CSARDPLGGHPGLDTQYF.

At least ten counts were recorded for this clonotype. The gene calls are TRBV6-1 and TRBJ2-7, with D uncertain. Trimming stripped 4 bases from V and 0 bases from J, with 10 bases between. Germline CDR1 MNHNS, CDR2 SASEGT. CDR3 length equals 14 residues. The CDR3 DNA follows: TGTGCCAGCAGTGCGACGTCAAGCTCCTACGAGCAGTACTTC. It yields the protein CASSATSSSYEQYF.

This clonotype was seen at least ten times. This chain connects TRBV4-1 to TRBJ2-5; possibly TRBD2 for D (6 bases). This CDR3 is built from 17 residues. Germline V gene lookup returns CDR1 MGHRA and CDR2 YSYEKL. Trimming stripped 2 bases from V and 3 bases from J, with 19 bases between. DNA for the CDR3: TGCGCCAGCAGCCAATCGGCTAGCGCCCGCCCAAAAGAGACCCAGTACTTC. This gives the protein CASSQSASARPKETQYF.

This clonotype was counted ten times or more. The gene calls are TRBV5-1 and TRBJ2-3, with D unresolved. The germline V and J ends were trimmed by 4 bases and 6 bases, with 9 bases remaining between them. The germline V gene has CDR1 SGHRS and CDR2 YFSETQ. The CDR3 consists of 12 residues. The DNA for the CDR3 is TGCGCCAGCAGCATAGACACGGATACGCAGTATTTT. Its protein is CASSIDTDTQYF. Full variable domain (remainder filled in from reference TRBV5-1 and TRBJ2-3): KAGVTQTPRYLIKTRGQQVTLSCSPISGHRSVSWYQQTPGQGLQFLFEYFSETQRNKGNFPGRFSGRQFSNSRSEMNVSTLELGDSALYLCASSIDTDTQYFGPGTRLTVL.

The table lists this clonotype with many counts. This chain links TRBV3-1 with TRBJ1-6, with D possibly TRBD1 on 6 matching bases. This CDR3 has 13 residues. In germline, CDR1 is LGHDT, CDR2 YNNKEL (reference sequence). With 5 bases removed from V and 10 bases from J, the gap between germline ends came to 12 bases. CDR3 in DNA: TGTGCCAGCAGCGCTGGGGGCGGATCACCCCTCCACTTT. Its translation: CASSAGGGSPLHF.

This clonotype showed up many times. The V and J genes are TRBV2 and TRBJ2-2; D is uncertain. Trimming pared 1 base from V and 5 bases from J, leaving 5 bases between. Looked up from germline, CDR1 is SNHLY and CDR2 is FYNNEI. The CDR3 length is 13 residues. CDR3 sequence: CASSEEGTGELFF. Written as DNA, the CDR3 is TGTGCCAGCAGTGAAGAGGGAACCGGGGAGCTGTTTTTT. The variable domain in full, completed from reference TRBV2 and TRBJ2-2, reads EPEVTQTPSHQVTQMGQEVILRCVPISNHLYFYWYRQILGQKVEFLVSFYNNEISEKSEIFDDQFSVERPDGSNFTLKIRSTKLEDSAMYFCASSEEGTGELFFGEGSRLTVL.

CDR3: CSAQNYGYTF. CDR3 DNA: TGCAGTGCCCAGAACTATGGCTACACCTTC. The rearrangement uses TRBV20-1 and TRBJ1-2, with unresolved D. Germline CDR1 and CDR2: DFQATT and SNEGSKA (reference sequence). V shed 6 bases and J shed 2 bases, with 4 bases lying between them. This CDR3 region has 10 residues.

The V gene is TRBV3-1, the J gene TRBJ2-1; D possibly corresponds to TRBD2 (5 bases). V lost 0 bases and J 5 bases, leaving 5 bases between the germline ends. CDR3 length equals 13 residues. Germline V gives CDR1 LGHDT, CDR2 YNNKEL (reference sequence). CDR3 sequence (DNA): TGTGCCAGCAGCCAAGACGGGAACAATGAGCAGTTCTTC. Amino acid sequence: CASSQDGNNEQFF.

This clonotype was seen at least ten times. V is TRBV12-3 or TRBV12-4 and J is TRBJ1-1; TRBD1 matches 10 bases. This CDR3 has 13 residues. Germline trimming cut 4 bases from V and 6 bases from J; bases unmatched to any gene: 2. CDR3 sequence (DNA): TGTGCCAGCAGTTGGACAGGGGGGGCTGAAGCTTTCTTT. Translating it yields CASSWTGGAEAFF.

This clonotype was found many times. V is TRBV6-1 and J is TRBJ2-7; a possible D gene is TRBD1 (6 bases). The CDR3 consists of 15 residues. Trimming removed 0 bases at V and 2 bases at J, with 11 bases between. The germline CDR1 and CDR2 sequences are MNHNS and SASEGT. This chain's CDR3 is CASSEAGTSPYEQYF. CDR3 nucleotide sequence: TGTGCCAGCAGTGAAGCAGGGACAAGTCCCTACGAGCAGTACTTC.